This entry lists 31 T cell receptor beta chains sequenced from one sample in a study of T cell responses to AZD1222 COVID-19 vaccine. Only in-frame clones appear in the TCRdb table, and some are missing; sequencing was by immunoSEQ multiplex PCR. Counted here are 150,000 or so clones, roughly nine tenths occurring once; the ten biggest clones make up about 2%. Source: peripheral blood, taken on day 0 of AZD1222 vaccination. The receptors here all came from an adult in good health.

The V and J genes are TRBV7-6 and TRBJ1-5; D unresolved. In germline, CDR1 is SGHVS, CDR2 FNYEAQ. Trimming stripped 2 bases from V and 7 bases from J, with 9 bases between. This CDR3 region has 13 residues. The CDR3 DNA reads as TGTGCCAGCAGCTTAAGATTACGCCAGCCCCAGCATTTT. Translation gives CASSLRLRQPQHF. Filled out from reference TRBV7-6 and TRBJ1-5, the complete variable domain reads GAGVSQSPRYKVTKRGQDVALRCDPISGHVSLYWYRQALGQGPEFLTYFNYEAQQDKSGLPNDRFSAERPEGSISTLTIQRTEQRDSAMYRCASSLRLRQPQHFGDGTRLSIL.

V is TRBV4-2 and J is TRBJ2-5, with 9 bases lining up with TRBD2. The CDR3 runs 16 residues. Germline V gene sequence: CDR1 LGHNA, CDR2 YNFKEQ. Trimming cost V 0 bases and J 2 bases; bases outside gene matches: 4. For the CDR3, the DNA is TGTGCCAGCAGCCAAGAGCTTGCGGGAGGGCAAGAGACCCAGTACTTC. Translating it yields CASSQELAGGQETQYF.

The CDR3 spells CASSPTGAGELFF. The CDR3 DNA follows: TGTGCCAGCAGTCCCACGGGGGCCGGGGAGCTGTTTTTT. The V call is TRBV28, the J call TRBJ2-2; D possibly corresponds to TRBD2 (6 bases). The CDR3 contains 13 residues. The germline V and J ends were trimmed by 5 bases and 6 bases, with 10 bases remaining between them. CDR1 and CDR2 (germline): MDHEN, SYDVKM.

The chain employs TRBV3-1 (or the pseudogene TRBV3-2) and TRBJ2-6; 10 bases map to TRBD2. The CDR3 consists of 18 residues. Per the germline V gene, CDR1 is LGHDT and CDR2 is YNNKEL (reference sequence). Trimming at V came to 5 bases and at J to 0 bases, leaving 7 bases not matched to a gene. CDR3 protein: CASSGLAEAYSGANVLTF. The CDR3, as DNA: TGTGCCAGCAGCGGACTAGCGGAAGCATACTCTGGGGCCAACGTCCTGACTTTC.

This chain connects TRBV2 to TRBJ1-3; the D gene is possibly TRBD1 (5 bases). CDR1 and CDR2 (germline): SNHLY, FYNNEI. With 7 bases removed from V and 0 bases from J, the gap between germline ends came to 13 bases. The CDR3 length is 15 residues. The chain's CDR3 is CASNTGQSSGNTIYF. The CDR3 region has the DNA TGTGCCAGCAACACCGGACAAAGCTCTGGAAACACCATATATTTT.

The V gene is TRBV28, the J gene TRBJ2-1; 7 nucleotides line up with TRBD2. Germline V gives CDR1 MDHEN, CDR2 SYDVKM. The CDR3 runs 14 residues. Germline trimming cut 5 bases from V and 2 bases from J; bases unmatched to any gene: 3. In nucleotides, the CDR3 is TGTGCCAGCAGTGGGACTATTGCCTACAATGAGCAGTTCTTC. Its translation: CASSGTIAYNEQFF.

CDR3 protein: CASSRSGSMNTEAFF. The CDR3 coding sequence is TGCGCCAGCAGCAGGTCGGGTAGTATGAACACTGAAGCTTTCTTT. V and J are TRBV4-1 and TRBJ1-1, with unresolved D. Trimming stripped 5 bases from V and 0 bases from J, with 13 bases between. The germline V gene has CDR1 MGHRA and CDR2 YSYEKL. The CDR3 covers 15 residues.

The V call is TRBV2, the J call TRBJ2-1; D possibly corresponds to TRBD2 (6 bases). From germline, CDR1 is SNHLY and CDR2 FYNNEI. The CDR3 consists of 13 residues. The germline V and J ends were trimmed by 1 base and 9 bases, with 10 bases remaining between them. CDR3 residues: CASSEVWGGEQFF. CDR3 nucleotide sequence: TGTGCCAGCAGTGAAGTTTGGGGAGGTGAGCAGTTCTTC.

The V gene is TRBV7-9, the J gene TRBJ1-2; 9 bases match TRBD1. The length of the CDR3 is 16 residues. The V and J ends lost 5 bases and 2 bases, in that order; junction bases with no gene match: 9. Germline assignment: CDR1 SEHNR and CDR2 FQNEAQ (reference sequence). For the CDR3, the DNA is TGTGCCAGCAGCGCCGCGACGGGACAGGGAAACTATGGCTACACCTTC. Protein sequence: CASSAATGQGNYGYTF. The full variable domain, its missing parts supplied by reference TRBV7-9 and TRBJ1-2, is DTGVSQNPRHKITKRGQNVTFRCDPISEHNRLYWYRQTLGQGPEFLTYFQNEAQLEKSRLLSDRFSAERPKGSFSTLEIQRTEQGDSAMYLCASSAATGQGNYGYTFGSGTRLTVV.

This chain uses TRBV7-8 with TRBJ1-2; no clear D. From germline, CDR1 is SGHVS and CDR2 FQNEAQ. The V gene lost 5 bases and the J gene lost 3 bases, with 13 bases spanning the gap. CDR3 length: 14 residues. Here the CDR3 reads CASSPALGDYGYTF. CDR3 DNA: TGTGCCAGCAGCCCGGCTCTCGGGGACTATGGCTACACCTTC. Together with reference TRBV7-8 and TRBJ1-2, the CDR3 gives the full variable domain: GAGVSQSPRYKVAKRGQDVALRCDPISGHVSLFWYQQALGQGPEFLTYFQNEAQLDKSGLPSDRFFAERPEGSVSTLKIQRTQQEDSAVYLCASSPALGDYGYTFGSGTRLTVV.

V and J are TRBV5-6 and TRBJ2-6; 7 bases match TRBD1. Per the germline V gene, CDR1 is SGHDT and CDR2 is YYEEEE. The CDR3 runs to 15 residues. V was pared by 5 bases and J by 2 bases, with 4 bases of the junction left unmatched. In nucleotides, the CDR3 is TGTGCCAGCAGTTCAGGGGGAACTGGGGCCAACGTCCTGACTTTC. Translated: CASSSGGTGANVLTF.

The V call is TRBV28, the J call TRBJ1-1, with D uncertain. Looked up from germline, CDR1 is MDHEN and CDR2 is SYDVKM. Trimming removed 10 bases from V and 8 bases from J, with 11 bases in between. The CDR3 is 10 amino acids. CDR3 sequence reads: CATQRSEAFF. CDR3 nucleotides: TGTGCCACGCAGAGGAGCGAAGCTTTCTTT.

V is TRBV10-3 and J is TRBJ2-7; 8 bases map to TRBD1. The CDR3 has 12 amino acids. CDR1 and CDR2 (germline): ENHRY, SYGVKD. J was trimmed by 4 bases and V by 7 bases; bases with no gene match: 3. CDR3 DNA sequence: TGTGCCATCACTGACAGGGGTTACGAGCAGTACTTC. Translating gives CAITDRGYEQYF.

The rearrangement uses TRBV28 and TRBJ2-2; 10 bases are a match to TRBD1. The CDR3 covers 18 residues. Germline V gene sequence: CDR1 MDHEN, CDR2 SYDVKM. The trim removed 1 base at V and 6 bases at J, leaving 11 bases unmatched. The CDR3 DNA reads TGTGCCAGCAGTTTATCTCCGAAGAGGACAGGGGGAGCCGGGGAGCTGTTTTTT. Translating it yields CASSLSPKRTGGAGELFF.

The chain links TRBV28 to TRBJ2-1; 7 bases align to TRBD2. V lost 10 bases, J lost 0 bases, and 6 bases stayed unmatched. The CDR3 has 14 residues. Germline V gene lookup returns CDR1 MDHEN and CDR2 SYDVKM. CDR3 coding DNA: TGTGCCACAAGGGAGGGAGGCTCCTACAATGAGCAGTTCTTC. Translating gives CATREGGSYNEQFF.

The chain has TRBV27 and TRBJ2-1; the D is unclear. Trimming pared 10 bases from V and 5 bases from J, leaving 12 bases between. The length of the CDR3 is 12 residues. The germline CDR1 and CDR2 sequences are MNHEY and SMNVEV (reference sequence). The CDR3 bases are TGTGCCACCGCCAATCCTAACAATGAGCAGTTCTTC. It codes for CATANPNNEQFF.

The chain links TRBV21-1 to TRBJ1-5. TRBV21-1 represents a pseudogene. There are 18 residues in the CDR3. This CDR3 is CASSKTLLLDESNQPQHF. The CDR3 region has the DNA TGTGCCAGCAGCAAGACCCTCCTATTAGATGAGAGCAATCAGCCCCAGCATTTT.

This chain connects TRBV28 to TRBJ2-1; 15 bases are shared with TRBD2. There are 22 residues in the CDR3. Trimming removed 5 bases from V and 0 bases from J; junction bases left unmatched: 17. From germline, CDR1 is MDHEN and CDR2 SYDVKM. The CDR3 nucleotides read TGTGCCAGCAGTCCGGGACTAGCGGGAGGCTCTTCTTACTTGAGCTCCTACAATGAGCAGTTCTTC. Translating gives CASSPGLAGGSSYLSSYNEQFF.

This sequence joins TRBV15 and TRBJ2-7; TRBD2 agrees at 12 bases. The germline CDR1 and CDR2 sequences are LNHNV and YYDKDF (reference sequence). This CDR3 contains 15 residues. The J segment lost 5 bases and the V segment lost 5 bases, leaving 7 bases of the junction unmatched. The CDR3 here is CATSRTTSGSDEQYF. The DNA for the CDR3 is TGTGCCACCAGCCGAACGACTAGCGGGAGCGACGAGCAGTACTTC.

In its sample, this clone was seen once. This rearrangement joins TRBV20-1 to TRBJ1-1; D call uncertain. Trimming pared 3 bases from V and 8 bases from J, leaving 7 bases between. Germline CDR1 DFQATT, CDR2 SNEGSKA (reference sequence). The CDR3 length is 10 residues. CDR3 DNA: TGCAGTGCTAGTGCGGCCGAAGCTTTCTTT. As protein: CSASAAEAFF.

This clone was observed once. The genes are TRBV19 and TRBJ2-2; TRBD1 matches 7 bases. CDR3 length equals 15 residues. The germline gives CDR1 LNHDA, CDR2 SQIVND (reference sequence). V was pared by 6 bases and J by 1 base, with 5 bases of the junction left unmatched. CDR3 bases: TGTGCCAGTAGGCAGACAGGGCAGAACACCGGGGAGCTGTTTTTT. It specifies CASRQTGQNTGELFF.

The rearrangement joins TRBV15 to TRBJ1-5, with no clear D. The V and J ends lost 0 bases and 4 bases respectively, with 16 bases between them. The CDR3 consists of 17 residues. The germline gives CDR1 LNHNV, CDR2 YYDKDF (reference sequence). Written as DNA, the CDR3 is TGTGCCACCAGCAGAGATCGACGGCGACTGGGTAATCAGCCCCAGCATTTT. Amino acids: CATSRDRRRLGNQPQHF.

The rearrangement joins TRBV28 to TRBJ2-5; a possible D gene is TRBD1 (5 bases). The CDR3 loop spans 13 amino acids. CDR1 is MDHEN and CDR2 is SYDVKM in the germline V gene. Deletions cut 5 bases from V and 1 base from J, with 8 bases between. The CDR3 DNA sequence: TGTGCCAGCAGTAAACAGGTCCAAGAGACCCAGTACTTC. Its protein product is CASSKQVQETQYF.

V is TRBV6-1 and J is TRBJ1-1, with D uncertain. This CDR3 has 14 residues. Germline-derived CDR1 and CDR2 are MNHNS and SASEGT. The V gene lost 6 bases and the J gene lost 5 bases, with 16 bases spanning the gap. As DNA, the CDR3 is TGTGCCAGCAGACCACGGGGATCAGAGACTGAAGCTTTCTTT. As protein: CASRPRGSETEAFF.

The rearrangement joins TRBV5-1 to TRBJ2-2; D is ambiguous. The CDR3 covers 13 residues. The ends were cut back, 2 bases at V and 6 bases at J, with 8 bases in the middle. Germline CDR1 and CDR2: SGHRS and YFSETQ. The CDR3 nucleotides are TGCGCCAGCAGCTTTTCAGGTGCCGGGGAGCTGTTTTTT. It specifies CASSFSGAGELFF. Based on the CDR3 plus reference TRBV5-1 and TRBJ2-2, the full variable domain is KAGVTQTPRYLIKTRGQQVTLSCSPISGHRSVSWYQQTPGQGLQFLFEYFSETQRNKGNFPGRFSGRQFSNSRSEMNVSTLELGDSALYLCASSFSGAGELFFGEGSRLTVL.

The CDR3 coding sequence is TGTGCCAGCAGCCCGGCGGTGGGTAGAACTGAAGCTTTCTTT. It codes for CASSPAVGRTEAFF. The chain employs TRBV5-4 and TRBJ1-1; D is undetermined. V lost 4 bases, J lost 5 bases, and 15 bases lay in between. The CDR3 covers 14 residues. Per germline, CDR1 SGHNT and CDR2 YYREEE (reference sequence).

This clone has just a few counts. This chain uses TRBV28 with TRBJ2-5; 9 bases match TRBD1. The CDR3 totals 14 residues. V shed 1 base and J 5 bases; nucleotides not matched to a gene: 2. CDR1 is MDHEN, CDR2 SYDVKM, per germline. CDR3: CASSLLGQGETQYF. The CDR3 DNA reads TGTGCCAGCAGTTTATTGGGACAGGGTGAGACCCAGTACTTC.

The chain links TRBV28 to TRBJ1-1; 9 nucleotides match TRBD1. Trimming removed 6 bases from V and 1 base from J; junction bases left unmatched: 3. This CDR3 comprises 14 residues. Germline CDR1 MDHEN, CDR2 SYDVKM. CDR3 sequence reads: CASRGQGRNTEAFF. CDR3 in DNA: TGTGCCAGCAGAGGACAGGGGAGGAACACTGAAGCTTTCTTT.

The DNA for the CDR3 is TGTGCCAGCAGCTTGGGTCAGCCCACTGAAGCTTTCTTT. As protein: CASSLGQPTEAFF. The chain employs TRBV5-6 and TRBJ1-1; the D is unclear. Germline V CDR1 and CDR2: SGHDT, YYEEEE. This CDR3 spans 13 amino acids. The V end lost 0 bases, the J end lost 4 bases, and 7 bases lay between the germline ends.

The chain carries TRBV27 and TRBJ1-4; D not resolved. CDR3 size: 15 residues. The V end lost 5 bases, the J end lost 0 bases, and 10 bases lay between the germline ends. Per the germline V gene, CDR1 is MNHEY and CDR2 is SMNVEV (reference sequence). CDR3 residues: CASSLNTPTNEKLFF. DNA of the CDR3: TGTGCCAGCAGTCTCAACACACCAACTAATGAAAAACTGTTTTTT.

The chain is built from TRBV3-1 (or the pseudogene TRBV3-2) and TRBJ1-2, with D unresolved. Trimming pared 0 bases from V and 8 bases from J, leaving 10 bases between. Germline CDR1 and CDR2: LGHDT and YNNKEL (reference sequence). The CDR3 runs 13 residues. DNA for the CDR3: TGTGCCAGCAGCCAAGATATCGCAGTCGGCTACACCTTC. This codes for CASSQDIAVGYTF.